The rows below give T cell receptor beta chains drawn from one sample of a study of tumor-infiltrating lymphocytes in oesophageal squamous cell carcinoma. A single record per CDR3 protein comes from TCRdb applying MiXCR to the PCR reads. The data hold roughly 21,000 distinct CDR3 sequences, with approximately 38% observed a single time. Source material: esophageal tumor tissue. The source is a male donor with esophageal squamous cell carcinoma. CDR3s include the opening cysteine and the closing phenylalanine or tryptophan. Fields, in order: J gene, V gene, clone size, D gene, CDR3 protein, CDR3 DNA. The D gene is left open where the match is weak. The listing skips clone size in some rows; elsewhere it reads once, few, many or a size class.

J gene: TRBJ2-2
V gene: TRBV11-2
clone size: many
D gene: -
CDR3 protein: CASSLVAGEGAGELFF
CDR3 DNA: TGTGCCAGCAGCTTAGTGGCGGGAGAGGGGGCCGGGGAGCTGTTTTTT

J gene: TRBJ1-2
V gene: TRBV7-2
clone size: few
D gene: -
CDR3 protein: CASSRTGSNYNYGYTF
CDR3 DNA: TGTGCCAGCAGCCGGACCGGGTCCAACTATAACTATGGCTACACCTTC

J gene: TRBJ1-1
V gene: TRBV6-6
clone size: many
D gene: -
CDR3 protein: CASSYSINTEAFF
CDR3 DNA: TGTGCCAGCAGTTACTCGATCAACACTGAAGCTTTCTTT

J gene: TRBJ2-6
V gene: TRBV19
clone size: -
D gene: -
CDR3 protein: CASSARGLWLHLRF
CDR3 DNA: -

J gene: TRBJ2-7
V gene: TRBV6-1
clone size: many
D gene: -
CDR3 protein: CASRDYEQYF
CDR3 DNA: TGTGCCAGCAGGGATTACGAGCAGTACTTC

J gene: TRBJ2-3
V gene: TRBV7-6
clone size: medium-sized
D gene: -
CDR3 protein: CASSLGGISTDTQYF
CDR3 DNA: TGTGCCAGCAGCTTAGGGGGGATTAGCACAGATACGCAGTATTTT

J gene: TRBJ2-1
V gene: TRBV10-1
clone size: medium-sized
D gene: -
CDR3 protein: CASSGRAESVNEQFF
CDR3 DNA: TGCGCCAGCAGTGGGCGGGCGGAATCGGTCAATGAGCAGTTCTTC

J gene: TRBJ1-5
V gene: TRBV10-3
clone size: many
D gene: -
CDR3 protein: CAISESGGGVYQPQHF
CDR3 DNA: TGTGCCATCAGTGAGTCGGGTGGGGGCGTATATCAGCCCCAGCATTTT

J gene: TRBJ2-1
V gene: TRBV5-6
clone size: -
D gene: TRBD1
CDR3 protein: CASSHRDSSYNEQFF
CDR3 DNA: TGTGCCAGCAGCCACCGGGACAGTTCTTACAATGAGCAGTTCTTC

J gene: TRBJ1-1
V gene: TRBV6-1
clone size: many
D gene: -
CDR3 protein: CASSEGRGNTEAFF
CDR3 DNA: TGTGCCAGCAGTGAAGGGCGGGGTAACACTGAAGCTTTCTTT

J gene: TRBJ2-7
V gene: TRBV2
clone size: many
D gene: -
CDR3 protein: CASSEAPDITYEQYF
CDR3 DNA: TGTGCCAGCAGTGAAGCGCCGGACATTACCTACGAGCAGTACTTC

J gene: TRBJ2-3
V gene: TRBV6-2/TRBV6-3
clone size: -
D gene: -
CDR3 protein: CASSYDAGDTQYF
CDR3 DNA: TGTGCCAGCAGTTACGACGCTGGGGATACGCAGTATTTT

J gene: TRBJ2-5
V gene: TRBV4-1
clone size: -
D gene: TRBD2
CDR3 protein: CASSRGGGAGETQYF
CDR3 DNA: TGCGCCAGCAGCAGGGGCGGGGGGGCCGGAGAGACCCAGTACTTC

J gene: TRBJ1-5
V gene: TRBV6-1
clone size: many
D gene: TRBD1
CDR3 protein: CASSGTGLSNQPQHF
CDR3 DNA: TGTGCCAGCAGTGGGACAGGCCTTAGCAATCAGCCCCAGCATTTT

J gene: TRBJ2-5
V gene: TRBV6-5
clone size: -
D gene: TRBD1
CDR3 protein: CASSETGLETQYF
CDR3 DNA: TGTGCCAGCAGTGAGACAGGGTTGGAGACCCAGTACTTC

J gene: TRBJ2-5
V gene: TRBV10-2
clone size: many
D gene: TRBD1
CDR3 protein: CATRTGRIRETQYF
CDR3 DNA: TGCGCCACAAGGACAGGGCGGATTCGGGAGACCCAGTACTTC

J gene: TRBJ1-5
V gene: TRBV7-4
clone size: -
D gene: -
CDR3 protein: CASSPTGNQPQHF
CDR3 DNA: TGTGCCAGCAGCCCCACCGGGAACCAGCCCCAGCATTTT

J gene: TRBJ2-1
V gene: TRBV6-1
clone size: -
D gene: -
CDR3 protein: CASSEEGEAYEQFF
CDR3 DNA: TGTGCCAGCAGTGAAGAGGGGGAGGCCTACGAGCAGTTCTTC

J gene: TRBJ2-1
V gene: TRBV11-2
clone size: -
D gene: -
CDR3 protein: CASRQGSSYNEQFF
CDR3 DNA: TGTGCCAGCCGGCAGGGGTCCTCCTACAATGAGCAGTTCTTC

J gene: TRBJ2-7
V gene: TRBV7-3
clone size: few
D gene: TRBD2
CDR3 protein: CASRLAGGNNEQYF
CDR3 DNA: TGTGCCAGCAGACTAGCGGGAGGGAACAATGAGCAGTACTTC

J gene: TRBJ2-3
V gene: TRBV27
clone size: many
D gene: TRBD2
CDR3 protein: CASKVAGAVTDTQYF
CDR3 DNA: TGTGCCAGCAAGGTAGCGGGAGCGGTAACAGATACGCAGTATTTT

J gene: TRBJ2-1
V gene: TRBV7-3
clone size: -
D gene: -
CDR3 protein: CASSLTQGNNEQFF
CDR3 DNA: TGTGCCAGCAGCTTAACTCAGGGGAACAATGAGCAGTTCTTC

J gene: TRBJ2-2
V gene: TRBV19
clone size: -
D gene: -
CDR3 protein: CASSPSGTGELFF
CDR3 DNA: TGTGCCAGTAGCCCGTCGGGCACCGGGGAGCTGTTTTTT

J gene: TRBJ2-5
V gene: TRBV19
clone size: many
D gene: TRBD1
CDR3 protein: CASSTLDRGIETQYF
CDR3 DNA: TGTGCCAGTAGTACCCTGGACAGGGGAATAGAGACCCAGTACTTC

J gene: TRBJ1-6
V gene: TRBV28
clone size: -
D gene: -
CDR3 protein: CASSPVGEPPEQYF
CDR3 DNA: TGTGCCAGCAGTCCAGTGGGAGAGCCCCCCGAGCAGTACTTT

J gene: TRBJ2-1
V gene: TRBV7-3
clone size: few
D gene: TRBD1
CDR3 protein: CASSLPGTDQFF
CDR3 DNA: TGTGCCAGCAGCTTACCTGGGACAGATCAGTTCTTC

J gene: TRBJ2-3
V gene: TRBV7-3
clone size: medium-sized
D gene: TRBD2
CDR3 protein: CASSISGTKADTQYF
CDR3 DNA: TGTGCCAGCAGCATATCCGGGACTAAAGCAGATACGCAGTATTTT

J gene: TRBJ1-5
V gene: TRBV7-9
clone size: many
D gene: -
CDR3 protein: CASSSGGNQPQHF
CDR3 DNA: TGTGCCAGCAGCTCGGGAGGGAATCAGCCCCAGCATTTT

J gene: TRBJ2-2
V gene: TRBV7-2
clone size: -
D gene: TRBD2
CDR3 protein: CASGRTSDTGELFF
CDR3 DNA: TGTGCCAGCGGGAGGACTAGCGACACCGGGGAGCTGTTTTTT

J gene: TRBJ1-2
V gene: TRBV5-1
clone size: many
D gene: -
CDR3 protein: CASSPGTETNYGYTF
CDR3 DNA: TGCGCCAGCAGCCCCGGGACGGAAACTAACTATGGCTACACCTTC